This TCR beta chain emerged from a study of CD8+CD57+ T cells in acquired aplastic anemia. CDR3 and TCR beta VDJ profiling relied on genomic DNA as the template. TCRdb called the reads again in MiXCR, with one record for every CDR3 protein. The sample has over 150,000 distinct CDR3 sequences; 45% to 60% are singletons. To note about this clonotype: Antigen unknown.

Patients picked for sequencing had shown CD8+CD57+ cell expansion detected by flow cytometry. Everyone among the patients had severe acquired aplastic anemia. Patient blood was sampled before any therapy had been received. With V trimmed by 0 bases and J by 7 bases, 5 bases remained unmatched. Germline assignment: CDR1 SGHRS and CDR2 YFSETQ. The CDR3 is made up of 15 amino acids. Study observations and caveats: Controls did not differ significantly from patients in CD8+ Simpson's diversity. Both patients and controls carried the same twenty-nine CD8+ CDR3 sequences.

Material for sequencing was sorted CD4+, CD8+, or CD8+CD57+ T cells (not recorded which) from PBMCs. V and J are TRBV5-1 and TRBJ2-3; 10 bases agree with TRBD2. The TCR sequence derives from a human donor with aplastic anemia. In nucleotides, the CDR3 is TGCGCCAGCAGCTTGGGCAGCGGGGGGGTACATACGCAGTATTTT. This gives the protein CASSLGSGGVHTQYF.